A selection of T cell receptor beta chains follows, all from one sample in a study of T-cell memory formation after mild COVID-19. TCRdb re-called the 5' RACE reads with MiXCR, one entry per CDR3 protein. The sample includes roughly 400,000 distinct CDR3 sequences, 24% of them seen just once. Sequences were obtained from PBMCs or a T cell subset sorted from them (not recorded which). The receptor set was obtained from an adult woman who had mild COVID-19 (a few samples of this study predate the infection). Cell type and time point are not known. CDR3s include the opening cysteine and the closing phenylalanine or tryptophan. The order of the fields is J gene, D gene, V gene, clone size, CDR3 DNA, CDR3 protein. The D gene is left open where the match is weak. Clone size is given for some rows only: seen once, a few or many times, or a class if the clone is expanded.

J gene: TRBJ2-7; D gene: TRBD2; V gene: TRBV18; clone size: few; CDR3 DNA: TGTGCCAGCTCACCACCGATGCGGGAGTACGAGCAGTACTTC; CDR3 protein: CASSPPMREYEQYF
J gene: TRBJ1-1; D gene: -; V gene: TRBV7-9; clone size: -; CDR3 DNA: TGTGCCAGCGGACCTCGGTCTGAAGCTTTCTTT; CDR3 protein: CASGPRSEAFF
J gene: TRBJ2-7; D gene: -; V gene: TRBV4-3; clone size: -; CDR3 DNA: TGCGCCAGCAGCCGTGTCCCTTCGGTGAGCGAGCAGTACTTC; CDR3 protein: CASSRVPSVSEQYF
J gene: TRBJ2-1; D gene: TRBD2; V gene: TRBV7-9; clone size: -; CDR3 DNA: TGTGCCAGCAGCTTAGGGCGGGAGGGCCGAGGCAATGAGCAGTTCTTC; CDR3 protein: CASSLGREGRGNEQFF
J gene: TRBJ1-4; D gene: -; V gene: TRBV5-6; clone size: -; CDR3 DNA: TGTGCCAGCAGCTATGACACCACCGGGGGCGAAAAACTGTTTTTT; CDR3 protein: CASSYDTTGGEKLFF
J gene: TRBJ2-7; D gene: -; V gene: TRBV30; clone size: -; CDR3 DNA: TGTGCCTGGAGTGCGAGGGTTATCCCCTACGAGCAGTACTTC; CDR3 protein: CAWSARVIPYEQYF
J gene: TRBJ2-5; D gene: -; V gene: TRBV5-1; clone size: -; CDR3 DNA: TGCGCCAGCAGCCCCGGGACCATCCAAGGAGAGACCCAGTACTTC; CDR3 protein: CASSPGTIQGETQYF
J gene: TRBJ2-1; D gene: -; V gene: TRBV9; clone size: few; CDR3 DNA: TGTGCCAGCAGCGTAACTAGCAGATCCCAGAGCTCCTACAATGAGCAGTTCTTC; CDR3 protein: CASSVTSRSQSSYNEQFF
J gene: TRBJ1-1; D gene: -; V gene: TRBV5-1; clone size: many; CDR3 DNA: TGCGCCAGCAACAAACTGGGGGGGACGAACACTGAAGCTTTCTTT; CDR3 protein: CASNKLGGTNTEAFF
J gene: TRBJ2-3; D gene: -; V gene: TRBV7-2; clone size: -; CDR3 DNA: TGTGCCAGCAGCTTAGGTCCCGGATCCACAGATACGCAGTATTTT; CDR3 protein: CASSLGPGSTDTQYF
J gene: TRBJ1-2; D gene: -; V gene: TRBV12-3/TRBV12-4; clone size: -; CDR3 DNA: TGTGCCAGCAGTCGGCGGAACTATGGCTACACCTTC; CDR3 protein: CASSRRNYGYTF
J gene: TRBJ2-7; D gene: TRBD1; V gene: TRBV24-1; clone size: few; CDR3 DNA: TGTGCCACCAGTGACCCGACAGGGTCCCACGAGCAGTACTTC; CDR3 protein: CATSDPTGSHEQYF
J gene: TRBJ1-1; D gene: -; V gene: TRBV7-9; clone size: -; CDR3 DNA: TGTGCCAGCAGCCGGTCAGGAGACATGAACACTGAAGCTTTCTTT; CDR3 protein: CASSRSGDMNTEAFF
J gene: TRBJ1-1; D gene: -; V gene: TRBV29-1; clone size: -; CDR3 DNA: TGCAGCGTTGAACGGGGAAAGAAAGCTTTCTTT; CDR3 protein: CSVERGKKAFF
J gene: TRBJ2-1; D gene: -; V gene: TRBV5-1; clone size: many; CDR3 DNA: TGCGCCAGCAGTTTTGGCCAATCGGGCCACAATGAGCAGTTCTTC; CDR3 protein: CASSFGQSGHNEQFF
J gene: TRBJ1-5; D gene: TRBD1; V gene: TRBV3-1; clone size: few; CDR3 DNA: TGTGCCAGCACCCTCGGGACAGGGGGCAAGCCCCAGCATTTT; CDR3 protein: CASTLGTGGKPQHF
J gene: TRBJ1-4; D gene: -; V gene: TRBV29-1; clone size: few; CDR3 DNA: TGCAGCGTTGAAGGAACAGGGCATGAAAAACTGTTTTTT; CDR3 protein: CSVEGTGHEKLFF
J gene: TRBJ2-7; D gene: -; V gene: TRBV5-6; clone size: few; CDR3 DNA: TGTGCCAGCAGCTTGGCAGGGGCGGACGAGCAGTACTTC; CDR3 protein: CASSLAGADEQYF
J gene: TRBJ2-3; D gene: TRBD2; V gene: TRBV5-1; clone size: few; CDR3 DNA: TGCGCCAGCAGCGGAGGGACTAGCGGGAGTAGTGGAGGAGATACGCAGTATTTT; CDR3 protein: CASSGGTSGSSGGDTQYF
J gene: TRBJ1-1; D gene: -; V gene: TRBV25-1; clone size: -; CDR3 DNA: TGTGCCAGCTTCAGGAACACTGAAGCTTTCTTT; CDR3 protein: CASFRNTEAFF
J gene: TRBJ2-1; D gene: -; V gene: TRBV12-3/TRBV12-4; clone size: -; CDR3 DNA: TGTGCCAGCACCCTTCAGCTAGCCAGTGAGCAGTTCTTC; CDR3 protein: CASTLQLASEQFF
J gene: TRBJ2-7; D gene: TRBD2; V gene: TRBV20-1; clone size: -; CDR3 DNA: TGCAGTGCTGGCGCTGCTAGCGGGAGGGCCGAATACGAGCAGTACTTC; CDR3 protein: CSAGAASGRAEYEQYF
J gene: TRBJ2-2; D gene: -; V gene: TRBV9; clone size: -; CDR3 DNA: TGTGCCAGCAATTCGGGGTTAGACACCGGGGAGCTGTTTTTT; CDR3 protein: CASNSGLDTGELFF
J gene: TRBJ1-1; D gene: TRBD1; V gene: TRBV30; clone size: few; CDR3 DNA: TGTGCCTGGAGCCCGGGACAGGGGGCTTACACTGAAGCTTTCTTT; CDR3 protein: CAWSPGQGAYTEAFF
J gene: TRBJ2-1; D gene: -; V gene: TRBV12-3/TRBV12-4; clone size: -; CDR3 DNA: TGTGCCATAGGACCCCCCGCCAATGAGCAGTTCTTC; CDR3 protein: CAIGPPANEQFF
J gene: TRBJ2-1; D gene: TRBD1; V gene: TRBV5-1; clone size: -; CDR3 DNA: TGCGCCAGCAGCATGACAGGGGGTACCTACAATGAGCAGTTCTTC; CDR3 protein: CASSMTGGTYNEQFF
J gene: TRBJ1-4; D gene: TRBD1; V gene: TRBV7-2; clone size: -; CDR3 DNA: TGTGCCAGCAGCCCACCGGGGCAGGGGGCTATAAAACTGTTTTTT; CDR3 protein: CASSPPGQGAIKLFF
J gene: TRBJ1-5; D gene: -; V gene: TRBV6-6; clone size: -; CDR3 DNA: TGTGCCAGCCGGGTCAGGGCCGATGGCCAGCCCCAGCATTTT; CDR3 protein: CASRVRADGQPQHF
J gene: TRBJ1-5; D gene: TRBD1; V gene: TRBV11-2; clone size: -; CDR3 DNA: TGTGCCAGCAGCTTTGGGACAGGGGGAACCGGGGAGCCCCAGCATTTT; CDR3 protein: CASSFGTGGTGEPQHF
J gene: TRBJ2-2; D gene: -; V gene: TRBV19; clone size: -; CDR3 DNA: TGTGCCAGTAGTATAGACTTTGACACCGGGGAGCTGTTTTTT; CDR3 protein: CASSIDFDTGELFF
J gene: TRBJ2-5; D gene: TRBD2; V gene: TRBV5-1; clone size: -; CDR3 DNA: TGCGCCAGCAGCGCCGGGACTATCCCCGAAGAGACCCAGTACTTC; CDR3 protein: CASSAGTIPEETQYF
J gene: TRBJ1-1; D gene: TRBD1; V gene: TRBV4-2; clone size: many; CDR3 DNA: TGTGCCAGCAGCCAAGGGCCAGGGGGCGACACTGAAGCTTTCTTT; CDR3 protein: CASSQGPGGDTEAFF